This T cell receptor (beta chain) was captured in a study of cytomegalovirus exposure and HLA in healthy donors. Worth noting for this clone: Its specificity is not known.

Regarding the study as a whole: In most subjects, TCR beta sequences reportedly gave accurate predictions of HLA-A and HLA-B alleles.

The PCR ran on 60 Vbeta and 13 Jbeta primers. The data were produced by immunoSEQ multiplex PCR, yet TCRdb's version contains in-frame clones alone and is incomplete. The sample yields 65,000 to 85,000 clones, roughly 90% seen once. The donors comprised healthy bone marrow donors. Sequenced material: PBMCs. This TCR was sampled from a woman in her 30s in good health and CMV-seronegative.

This chain's CDR3 is CASSPGQSGYSNQPQHF. Here the CDR3 DNA reads TGTGCCAGCAGTCCCGGACAGTCGGGTTATAGCAATCAGCCCCAGCATTTT. This chain links TRBV28 with TRBJ1-5; D may be TRBD1 (6 bases). CDR3 size: 17 residues. The germline V gene encodes CDR1 MDHEN and CDR2 SYDVKM. Trimming took off 5 bases at V and 0 bases at J, with 17 bases between the two ends.